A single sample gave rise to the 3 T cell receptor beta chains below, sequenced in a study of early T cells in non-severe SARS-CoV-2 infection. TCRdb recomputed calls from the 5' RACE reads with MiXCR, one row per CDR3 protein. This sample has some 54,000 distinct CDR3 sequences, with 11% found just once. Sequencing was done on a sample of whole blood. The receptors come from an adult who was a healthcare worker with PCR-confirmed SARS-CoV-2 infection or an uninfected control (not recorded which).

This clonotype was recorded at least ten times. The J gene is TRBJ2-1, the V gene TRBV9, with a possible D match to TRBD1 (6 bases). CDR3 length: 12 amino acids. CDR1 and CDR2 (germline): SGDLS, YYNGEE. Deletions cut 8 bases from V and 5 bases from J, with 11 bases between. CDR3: CASEGGDNEQFF. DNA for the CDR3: TGTGCCAGTGAAGGGGGAGACAATGAGCAGTTCTTC.

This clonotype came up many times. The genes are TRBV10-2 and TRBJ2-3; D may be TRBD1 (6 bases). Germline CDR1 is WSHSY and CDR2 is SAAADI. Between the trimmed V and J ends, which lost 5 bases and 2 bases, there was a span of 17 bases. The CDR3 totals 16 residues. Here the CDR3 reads CASSTNVDSSTDTQYF. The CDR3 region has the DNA TGCGCCAGCAGTACGAATGTGGACAGTTCCACAGATACGCAGTATTTT.

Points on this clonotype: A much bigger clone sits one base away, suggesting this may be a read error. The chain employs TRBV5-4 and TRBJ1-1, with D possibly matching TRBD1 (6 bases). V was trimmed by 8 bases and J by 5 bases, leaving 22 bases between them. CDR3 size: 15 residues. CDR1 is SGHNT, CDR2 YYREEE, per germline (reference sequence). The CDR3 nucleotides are TGTGCCAGAAGCCCTGAGGGGGGGCATAGGACTGAAGCTTTCTTT. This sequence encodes CARSPEGGHRTEAFF.